This T cell receptor beta chain stems from a study of blood T cell repertoires in COVID-19. Original methodology: Amplification of reference gene primers was used by the study to estimate nucleated cell counts. TCRdb keeps only in-frame clones here, not all; method: immunoSEQ multiplex PCR. V, J and clone size were drawn from that table, and D and trimming were deduced from the DNA. The table lists tens of thousands of clones, 85% to 90% of them singletons, with 1.2% to 1.5% in the top ten. There are 14 residues in the CDR3. Per germline, CDR1 MDHEN and CDR2 SYDVKM. V lost 3 bases and J 2 bases, leaving 10 bases between the germline ends.

This clonotype originated in a man between 60 and 75 years old with acute or convalescent COVID-19. The sample taken for sequencing was peripheral blood. The chain couples TRBV28 to TRBJ1-1; D is unresolved. CDR3 bases: TGTGCCAGCAGTTTGAGGGCTACAAACACTGAAGCTTTCTTT. Translation: CASSLRATNTEAFF.